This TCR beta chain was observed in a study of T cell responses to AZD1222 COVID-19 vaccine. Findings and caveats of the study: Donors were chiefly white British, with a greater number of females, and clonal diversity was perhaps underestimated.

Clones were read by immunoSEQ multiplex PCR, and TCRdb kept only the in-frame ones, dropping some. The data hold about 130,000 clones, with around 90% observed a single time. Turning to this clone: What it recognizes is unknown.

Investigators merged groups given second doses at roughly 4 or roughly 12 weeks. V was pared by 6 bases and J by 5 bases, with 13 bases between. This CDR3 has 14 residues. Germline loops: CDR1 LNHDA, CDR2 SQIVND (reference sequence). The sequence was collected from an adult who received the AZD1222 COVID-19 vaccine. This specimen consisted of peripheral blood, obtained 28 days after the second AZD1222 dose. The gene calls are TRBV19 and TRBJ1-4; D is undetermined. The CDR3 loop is CASRVRVKNEKLFF. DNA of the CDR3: TGTGCCAGTAGGGTAAGGGTCAAGAATGAAAAACTGTTTTTT.